The table lists the clone carrying this T cell receptor (beta chain) with many counts. Its antigen is as yet unknown. Preparing the TCRbeta library involved the use of unique molecular identifiers. TCRdb recomputed calls from the PCR reads with MiXCR, one row per CDR3 protein. Of more than 25,000 distinct CDR3 sequences listed, roughly 6% were seen once; the top ten hold roughly 7%. These data come from a study of T-cell reconstitution after alpha-beta-depleted transplantation in children. Study observations and caveats: Recipient T cells and thymic progenitors that survived were the source of the high TCRbeta diversity seen at day 60 in some patients. Newly produced T cells mostly accounted for T-cell counts and diversity one year post-transplant.

Per germline, CDR1 ENHRY and CDR2 SYGVKD. CDR3 length: 14 amino acids. The V and J ends lost 6 bases and 3 bases respectively, with 12 bases between them. Here the sequenced sample was PBMCs, mostly from graft donor cells, taken 180 days after TCRalphabeta/CD19-depleted stem cell transplant. The genes are TRBV10-3 and TRBJ1-5; D possibly corresponds to TRBD1 (6 bases). This TCR came from a male patient aged 10 to 17 who had a stem cell transplant for acute myeloid leukemia, so the T cells may come from the graft donor. This CDR3 reads CAISRSGDNQPQHF. In nucleotides, the CDR3 is TGTGCCATCAGCCGGTCAGGGGACAATCAGCCCCAGCATTTT.